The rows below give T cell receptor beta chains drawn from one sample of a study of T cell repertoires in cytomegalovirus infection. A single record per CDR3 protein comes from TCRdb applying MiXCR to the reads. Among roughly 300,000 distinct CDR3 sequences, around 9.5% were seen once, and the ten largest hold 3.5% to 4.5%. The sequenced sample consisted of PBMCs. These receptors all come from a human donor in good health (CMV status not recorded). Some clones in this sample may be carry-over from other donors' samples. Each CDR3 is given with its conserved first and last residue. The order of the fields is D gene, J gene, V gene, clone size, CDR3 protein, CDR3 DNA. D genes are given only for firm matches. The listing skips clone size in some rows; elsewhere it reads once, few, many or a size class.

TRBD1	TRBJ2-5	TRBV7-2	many	CASSPQGRGTGETQYF	TGTGCCAGCAGCCCCCAGGGGCGCGGGACAGGAGAGACCCAGTACTTC
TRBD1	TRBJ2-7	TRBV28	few	CASRRQGHEQYF	TGTGCCAGCAGGAGACAGGGCCACGAGCAGTACTTC
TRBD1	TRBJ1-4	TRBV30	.	CAWSGRAGGLTNEKLFF	TGTGCCTGGAGTGGTCGTGCAGGGGGCTTAACTAATGAAAAACTGTTTTTT
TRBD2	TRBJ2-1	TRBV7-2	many	CASSPAGSGYYNEQFF	TGTGCCAGCAGCCCCGCGGGTAGCGGGTACTACAATGAGCAGTTCTTC
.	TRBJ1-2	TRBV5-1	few	CASAPDTTSYGYTF	TGCGCCAGCGCCCCGGACACTACGAGCTATGGCTACACCTTC
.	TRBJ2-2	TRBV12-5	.	CASGFSLGGPIDTGELFF	TGTGCTAGTGGTTTCTCCCTGGGGGGACCGATAGACACCGGGGAGCTGTTTTTT
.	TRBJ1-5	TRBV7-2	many	CASSLWGGDSNQPQHF	TGTGCCAGCAGCTTATGGGGAGGGGATAGCAATCAGCCCCAGCATTTT
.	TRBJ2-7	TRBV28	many	CASSGTRYEQYF	TGTGCCAGCAGTGGTACTAGGTACGAGCAGTACTTC
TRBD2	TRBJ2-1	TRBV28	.	CASSTPFNSGRALGHEQFF	TGTGCCAGCAGCACTCCATTCAATAGCGGGAGGGCCCTCGGCCATGAGCAGTTCTTC
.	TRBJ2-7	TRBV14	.	CASSQDSTAYEQYF	TGTGCCAGCAGCCAAGATTCGACAGCTTACGAGCAGTACTTC
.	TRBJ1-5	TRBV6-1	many	CASSSAGNQPQHF	TGTGCCAGCAGTTCGGCAGGGAATCAGCCCCAGCATTTT
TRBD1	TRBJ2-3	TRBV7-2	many	CASSLALNRGVRGDTQYF	TGTGCCAGCAGCTTAGCGCTGAACAGGGGAGTAAGGGGTGATACGCAGTATTTT
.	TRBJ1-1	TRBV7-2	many	CASSLAHTEAFF	TGTGCCAGCAGCTTAGCTCACACTGAAGCTTTCTTT
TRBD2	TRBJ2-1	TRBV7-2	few	CASSLYSGGNEQFF	TGTGCCAGCAGCTTATACAGCGGGGGTAATGAGCAGTTCTTC
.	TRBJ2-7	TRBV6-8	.	CASSYGVASYYEQYF	TGTGCCAGCAGTTACGGAGTAGCGTCGTATTACGAGCAGTACTTC
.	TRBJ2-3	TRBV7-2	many	CASSSSGVTSTDTQYF	TGTGCCAGCAGCTCTTCAGGGGTAACTAGCACAGATACGCAGTATTTT
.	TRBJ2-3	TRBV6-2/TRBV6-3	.	CASSFGTNLDTQYF	TGTGCCAGCAGTTTCGGGACAAACCTAGATACGCAGTATTTT
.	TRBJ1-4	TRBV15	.	CATSGQLFF	TGTGCCACCAGCGGACAACTGTTTTTT
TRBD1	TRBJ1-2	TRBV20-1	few	CSAPLAGTDYGYTF	TGCAGTGCCCCGCTCGCCGGGACAGACTATGGCTACACCTTC
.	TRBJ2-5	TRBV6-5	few	CASSYDRGETQYF	TGTGCCAGCAGTTACGATAGGGGGGAGACCCAGTACTTC
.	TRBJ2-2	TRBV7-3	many	CASSLTLTGELFF	TGTGCCAGCAGCTTAACCCTCACCGGGGAGCTGTTTTTT
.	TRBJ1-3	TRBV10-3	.	CAIGTSGNTIYF	TGTGCCATCGGAACTTCTGGAAACACCATATATTTT
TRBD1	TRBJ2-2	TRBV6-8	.	CASSYSRQGSGTGELFF	TGTGCCAGCAGTTATTCCCGACAGGGGAGCGGGACCGGGGAGCTGTTTTTT